This T cell receptor (beta chain) was captured by sequencing in a study of vaccination and CD4 T cells after COVID-19. On the study more broadly: Six male and four female convalescents took part, two of them Hispanic. Convalescent patients gave post-COVID blood a median about 100 days post-diagnosis, range 35 to 161. General observations from the study: The median proportion of reactive clones detected only post-vaccination in convalescent patients was 75% to 90%. Counts of SARS-CoV-2-reactive clonotypes had a median that went from around 19 to 38, a nonsignificant change.

Of note for this clonotype: Its specificity is unknown.

TCRdb called the PCR reads again in MiXCR, with one record for every CDR3 protein. The repertoire holds about 24,000 distinct CDR3 sequences, with under 65% as singletons. The sample here was CD4+ T cells from blood, taken before SARS-CoV-2 vaccination. This receptor was obtained from a human donor who had recovered from COVID-19.

The CDR3 here is CASSYEARGDTQYF. The CDR3 region has the DNA TGTGCCAGCAGCTACGAGGCCCGTGGCGATACGCAGTATTTT. The genes are TRBV5-6 and TRBJ2-3; D remains unclear. V lost 3 bases to trimming and J lost 6 bases, with 14 bases between them. This CDR3 comprises 14 residues. Looked up from germline, CDR1 is SGHDT and CDR2 is YYEEEE.